A single sample gave rise to the 22 T cell receptor beta chains below, sequenced in a study of blood T cells in healthy people across ages. For the second PCR, which ran for roughly 6 to 12 cycles, a sample-barcoded 5' primer and a J-beta primer mix were used. TCRdb called the 5' RACE reads again in MiXCR, with one record for every CDR3 protein. The sample has around 1.7 million distinct CDR3 sequences; roughly 30% are singletons. Input material: blood. The receptors were gathered from a woman between 25 and 40 years old in good health.

This clonotype was detected only a few times. The gene calls are TRBV6-4 and TRBJ2-3; a weak D match, TRBD2 (7 bases). V lost 0 bases and J lost 2, with 12 bases in between. The CDR3 runs 16 residues. Germline lookup yields CDR1 MRHNA and CDR2 SNTAGT. CDR3 region: CASSDSGGAVTDTQYF. Here the CDR3 DNA reads TGTGCCAGCAGTGACTCTGGGGGGGCCGTCACAGATACGCAGTATTTT.

This sequence joins TRBV7-9 and TRBJ1-4; D not certain. The CDR3 spans 14 residues. V lost 5 bases, J lost 12 bases, and 19 bases lay in between. Germline CDR1 SEHNR, CDR2 FQNEAQ (reference sequence). In DNA form, the CDR3 reads TGTGCCAGCAGCCCCTGGACGACCACAGAGGAACTGTTTTTT. Residues: CASSPWTTTEELFF.

The V and J genes are TRBV6-1 and TRBJ2-1, with D tentatively TRBD2 (5 bases). This CDR3 has 16 amino acids. The germline CDR1 and CDR2 sequences are MNHNS and SASEGT. Trimming left V 6 bases short and J 4 bases short, with 19 bases between. CDR3 loop: CASRTRESRFYNEQFF. The CDR3 region has the DNA TGTGCCAGCAGGACGAGGGAGTCCCGTTTTTACAATGAGCAGTTCTTC.

This clonotype was observed a few times. The chain is built from TRBV6-2 or TRBV6-3 and TRBJ2-1; 16 nucleotides match TRBD2. The CDR3 is 17 amino acids. From germline, CDR1 is MNHEY and CDR2 SVGEGT. The V segment lost 2 bases and the J segment 8 bases; nucleotides outside the gene matches: 6. CDR3 nucleotides: TGTGCCAGCAGTTACGGTGGGACTAGCGGGAGGGGGTATGAGCAGTTCTTC. Its translation: CASSYGGTSGRGYEQFF.

The chain combines TRBV28 with TRBJ1-5, with unresolved D. Germline V gene lookup returns CDR1 MDHEN and CDR2 SYDVKM. V was cut by 6 bases and J by 7 bases, with 10 bases left in between. CDR3 length: 12 residues. The CDR3, as DNA: TGTGCCAGCAGGGTAGTTCGGCAGCCCCAGCATTTT. Protein product: CASRVVRQPQHF.

This clonotype has just a few counts. One end of the junction does not line up with germline, which may come from a read error. This chain connects TRBV29-1 to TRBJ1-2, with 7 bases lining up with TRBD1. The CDR3 is made up of 14 amino acids. Germline-derived CDR1 and CDR2 are SQVTM and ANQGSEA. CDR3 in amino acids: CSVDDREGNYGHTF. The CDR3 nucleotides are TGCAGCGTTGATGACAGGGAGGGAAACTATGGCCACACCTTC. The variable domain in full, completed from reference TRBV29-1 and TRBJ1-2, reads SAVISQKPSRDICQRGTSLTIQCQVDSQVTMMFWYRQQPGQSLTLIATANQGSEATYESGFVIDKFPISRPNLTFSTLTVSNMSPEDSSIYLCSVDDREGNYGHTFGSGTRLTVV.

The table lists this clonotype with a few counts. The V gene is TRBV7-2, the J gene TRBJ2-1; tentatively, D is TRBD1 or TRBD2 (7 bases each). The V gene lost 5 bases and the J gene lost 8 bases, with 19 bases spanning the gap. The germline CDR1 and CDR2 sequences are SGHTA and FQGNSA. This CDR3 region has 15 residues. This chain's CDR3 is CASSQQGGGSDEQFF. As DNA, the CDR3 is TGTGCCAGCAGCCAGCAGGGGGGGGGGAGCGATGAGCAGTTCTTC.

Concerning this clonotype: A single base separates this from a much larger clone, so it may be a read error. This rearrangement joins TRBV2 to TRBJ2-7; 7 bases line up with TRBD2. The J call may be in error: the DNA end matches TRBJ2-5 better. The CDR3 covers 16 residues. Germline lookup yields CDR1 SNHLY and CDR2 FYNNEI. The CDR3 sequence: CASSPLSGALQGTQYF. The CDR3 DNA follows: TGTGCCAGCAGTCCCCTCAGCGGGGCGTTACAAGGGACCCAGTACTTC.

This clonotype was counted only a few times. The CDR3 coding sequence is TGTGCCAGCAGTTTAGTACGGGACATCTATGGCTACACCTTC. Translated, it gives CASSLVRDIYGYTF. The chain joins TRBV12-3 or TRBV12-4 to TRBJ1-2; possible D gene TRBD1, 6 bases. The germline V and J ends were trimmed by 1 base and 4 bases, with 10 bases remaining between them. The CDR3 totals 14 residues.

This chain links TRBV19 with TRBJ1-5, with D maybe TRBD1 (6 bases). The CDR3 extends over 14 amino acids. V lost 4 bases and J 5 bases, leaving 12 bases between the germline ends. Germline V gives CDR1 LNHDA, CDR2 SQIVND (reference sequence). The CDR3 here is CASSTQRGDQPQHF. The CDR3 coding sequence is TGTGCCAGTAGTACTCAAAGGGGGGATCAGCCCCAGCATTTT.

The CDR3 DNA sequence: TGCAGTGCTAGGGGAGCGGGGGGACGGGAGACCCAGTACTTC. The encoded protein is CSARGAGGRETQYF. The chain carries TRBV20-1 and TRBJ2-5; 9 nucleotides match TRBD2. The CDR3 has 14 residues. V shed 3 bases, J shed 5 bases, and the junction held 7 bases outside the gene matches. Germline loops: CDR1 DFQATT, CDR2 SNEGSKA (reference sequence).

This clonotype was found many times. The chain is built from TRBV5-5 and TRBJ2-1, with D hard to call. V was clipped by 4 bases and J by 8 bases, with 19 bases between them. The CDR3 extends over 15 amino acids. Looked up from germline, CDR1 is SGHKS and CDR2 is YYEKEE (reference sequence). The CDR3 bases are TGTGCCAGCAGCCACTCGGCTGCTGGTTACGATGAGCAGTTCTTC. This codes for CASSHSAAGYDEQFF.

The CDR3, as DNA: TGCAGCGTTGCCCCGGGACAATCCATGAACACTGAAGCTTTCTTT. The encoded protein is CSVAPGQSMNTEAFF. The chain links TRBV29-1 to TRBJ1-1; tentative D call: TRBD1 (6 bases). This CDR3 region has 15 residues. Germline V gene sequence: CDR1 SQVTM, CDR2 ANQGSEA. Trimming took off 4 bases at V and 0 bases at J, with 15 bases between the two ends. Full variable domain (remainder filled in from reference TRBV29-1 and TRBJ1-1): SAVISQKPSRDICQRGTSLTIQCQVDSQVTMMFWYRQQPGQSLTLIATANQGSEATYESGFVIDKFPISRPNLTFSTLTVSNMSPEDSSIYLCSVAPGQSMNTEAFFGQGTRLTVV.

V usage is TRBV16 and J usage is TRBJ2-7; 8 bases match TRBD1. Trimming took 5 bases from V and 2 from J; bases not matched to a gene: 5. This CDR3 region has 14 residues. Per the germline V gene, CDR1 is KGHSY and CDR2 is FQNENV. The CDR3 DNA sequence: TGTGCCAGCAGCAAGACAGGGGTAACCTACGAGCAGTACTTC. It is translated as CASSKTGVTYEQYF.

Concerning this clonotype itself: A much larger clone differs from this one at a single base, so this may be a read error. The genes are TRBV7-2 and TRBJ2-7; the match to TRBD2 covers 12 bases. The CDR3 covers 15 residues. Looked up from germline, CDR1 is SGHTA and CDR2 is FQGNSA. The V gene end was trimmed by 5 bases and the J gene end by 2 bases; junction bases not matched to a gene: 4. The CDR3 bases are TGTACCAGCAGCCGACTAGCGGGGGAAGCCTACGAGCAGTACTTC. As protein: CTSSRLAGEAYEQYF.

As for this clonotype: A much larger clonotype is one base distant, so this may be a read error. This chain connects TRBV20-1 to TRBJ2-7, with D uncertain. Trimming cost V 3 bases and J 3 bases, with 9 bases left between them. The CDR3 extends over 12 amino acids. Germline V lookup: CDR1 DFQATT, CDR2 SNEGSKA (reference sequence). CDR3 sequence reads: CSASGGNYEQYF. The CDR3, as DNA: TGCAGTGCTAGCGGCGGTAACTACGAGCAGTACTTC.

The J gene is TRBJ2-3, the V gene TRBV20-1, with D possibly being TRBD2 (7 bases). The ends were cut back, 5 bases at V and 5 bases at J, with 14 bases in the middle. CDR3 length: 13 amino acids. Germline CDR1 and CDR2: DFQATT and SNEGSKA (reference sequence). The CDR3 DNA reads TGCAGTGCTCTCGGGGGGCGACGAGATACGCAGTATTTT. This gives the protein CSALGGRRDTQYF.

CDR3 sequence (DNA): TGCAGCGTTTCCGCGAGTCTAGGGGGAGGGATGCAGTTCTTC. Encoded protein: CSVSASLGGGMQFF. V gene TRBV29-1 combines with J gene TRBJ2-1, with D perhaps matching TRBD2 (7 bases). The germline V gene has CDR1 SQVTM and CDR2 ANQGSEA. The CDR3 consists of 14 residues. V dropped 5 bases and J dropped 12 bases, with 23 bases sitting between them.

This clonotype was observed a handful of times. The chain has TRBV28 and TRBJ2-3, with TRBD1 as a possible D gene (5 bases). With 2 bases removed from V and 8 bases from J, the gap between germline ends came to 14 bases. The CDR3 loop spans 14 amino acids. Germline V CDR1 and CDR2: MDHEN, SYDVKM. The DNA for the CDR3 is TGTGCCAGCAGTTTAGTCATACAGGAGATTACGCAGTATTTT. This gives the protein CASSLVIQEITQYF. The full variable domain, rest sourced from reference TRBV28 and TRBJ2-3, is DVKVTQSSRYLVKRTGEKVFLECVQDMDHENMFWYRQDPGLGLRLIYFSYDVKMKEKGDIPEGYSVSREKKERFSLILESASTNQTSMYLCASSLVIQEITQYFGPGTRLTVL.

V gene TRBV7-2 combines with J gene TRBJ2-1; D is perhaps TRBD1 or TRBD2 (5 bases each). The CDR3 sequence is 15 residues long. V lost 4 bases and J lost 7, with 17 bases in between. From germline, CDR1 is SGHTA and CDR2 FQGNSA. The CDR3 sequence is CASSWGWEPVNEQFF. CDR3 coding DNA: TGTGCCAGCAGCTGGGGGTGGGAGCCCGTAAATGAGCAGTTCTTC. Full variable domain (remainder filled in from reference TRBV7-2 and TRBJ2-1): GAGVSQSPSNKVTEKGKDVELRCDPISGHTALYWYRQSLGQGLEFLIYFQGNSAPDKSGLPSDRFSAERTGGSVSTLTIQRTQQEDSAVYLCASSWGWEPVNEQFFGPGTRLTVL.

The chain has TRBV7-2 and TRBJ1-6; D remains unclear. The CDR3 covers 15 residues. Germline loops: CDR1 SGHTA, CDR2 FQGNSA. Trimming removed 2 bases from V and 9 bases from J, with 14 bases in between. The CDR3 sequence: CASSLTASGVSPLHF. As DNA, the CDR3 is TGTGCCAGCAGCTTAACGGCCAGCGGGGTTTCACCCCTCCACTTT.

Concerning this clonotype itself: A junction end diverges from the germline sequence, so it may reflect a read error. V and J are TRBV12-3 or TRBV12-4 and TRBJ2-5; 12 bases agree with TRBD2. The CDR3 length is 15 residues. In DNA, the CDR3 is TGTACCAGCAGGGCTAGCGGGGGGGCCGGGGAGACCCAGTACTTC. Its protein is CTSRASGGAGETQYF.